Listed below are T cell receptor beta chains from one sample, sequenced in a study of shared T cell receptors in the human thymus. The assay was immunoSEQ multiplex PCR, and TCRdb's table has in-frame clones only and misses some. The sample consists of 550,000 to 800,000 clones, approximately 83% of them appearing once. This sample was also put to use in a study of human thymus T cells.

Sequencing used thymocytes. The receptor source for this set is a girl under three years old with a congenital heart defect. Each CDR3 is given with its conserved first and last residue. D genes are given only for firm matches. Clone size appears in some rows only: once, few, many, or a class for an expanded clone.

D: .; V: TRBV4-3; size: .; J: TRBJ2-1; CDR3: CASSQGAGAGSSYNEQFF; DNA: TGCGCCAGCAGCCAAGGGGCCGGTGCCGGGAGCTCCTACAATGAGCAGTTCTTC
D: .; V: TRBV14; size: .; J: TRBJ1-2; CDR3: CASSQDEVVSHGYTF; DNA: TGTGCCAGCAGCCAAGATGAGGTGGTATCCCATGGCTACACCTTC
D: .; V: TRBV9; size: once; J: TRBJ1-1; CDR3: CASSEQGMNTEAFF; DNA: TGTGCCAGCAGCGAACAGGGCATGAACACTGAAGCTTTCTTT
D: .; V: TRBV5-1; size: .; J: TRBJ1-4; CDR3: CASSLVATNEKLFF; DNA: TGCGCCAGCAGCCTCGTTGCAACTAATGAAAAACTGTTTTTT
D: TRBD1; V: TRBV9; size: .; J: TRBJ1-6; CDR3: CASSLTDRAEVSPLHF; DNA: TGTGCCAGCAGCCTCACCGACAGGGCTGAGGTTTCACCCCTCCACTTT
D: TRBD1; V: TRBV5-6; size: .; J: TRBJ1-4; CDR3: CASTQGARNEKLFF; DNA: TGTGCCAGCACCCAGGGGGCGCGGAATGAAAAACTGTTTTTT
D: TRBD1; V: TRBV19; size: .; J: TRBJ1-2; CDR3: CASSRDPGQGTRDGYTF; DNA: TGTGCCAGTAGTCGGGATCCGGGACAGGGCACCAGGGATGGCTACACCTTC
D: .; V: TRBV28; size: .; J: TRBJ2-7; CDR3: CASTQLEGKAYEQYF; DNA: TGTGCCAGCACCCAATTGGAGGGGAAGGCCTACGAGCAGTACTTC
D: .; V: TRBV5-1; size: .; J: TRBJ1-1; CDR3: CASSQFEAQAKEAFF; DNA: TGCGCCAGCAGCCAATTCGAGGCACAGGCAAAAGAAGCTTTCTTT
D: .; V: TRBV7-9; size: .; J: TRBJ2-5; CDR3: CASSELRETQYF; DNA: TGTGCCAGCAGCGAACTTCGGGAGACCCAGTACTTC
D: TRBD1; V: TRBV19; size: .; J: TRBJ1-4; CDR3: CASSISLLTGGNEKLFF; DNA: TGTGCCAGTAGTATATCCCTTTTGACAGGGGGCAATGAAAAACTGTTTTTT
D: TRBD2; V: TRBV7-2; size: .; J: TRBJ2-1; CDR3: CASSLNLGAGPYNEQFF; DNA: TGTGCCAGCAGCCTTAACCTAGGAGCGGGGCCTTACAATGAGCAGTTCTTC
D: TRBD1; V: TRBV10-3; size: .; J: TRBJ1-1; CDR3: CAISESRKGAKNTEAFF; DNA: TGTGCCATCAGTGAAAGCAGAAAGGGGGCAAAGAACACTGAAGCTTTCTTT
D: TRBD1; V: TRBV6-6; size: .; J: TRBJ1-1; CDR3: CASSDRQGTEAFF; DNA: TGTGCCAGCAGTGATCGACAGGGAACTGAAGCTTTCTTT
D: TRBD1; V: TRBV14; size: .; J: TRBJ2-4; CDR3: CASSQDLTSRDRGRGSKNIQYF; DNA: TGTGCCAGCAGCCAAGACCTAACGTCCCGGGACAGGGGACGAGGGTCCAAAAACATTCAGTACTTC
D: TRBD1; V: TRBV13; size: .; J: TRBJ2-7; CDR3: CASSPRDRGPHEQYF; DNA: TGTGCCAGCAGCCCCCGGGACAGGGGGCCCCACGAGCAGTACTTC
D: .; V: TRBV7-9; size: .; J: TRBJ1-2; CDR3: CASSCGFRGDGYTF; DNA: TGTGCCAGCAGCTGCGGGTTTCGGGGAGATGGCTACACCTTC
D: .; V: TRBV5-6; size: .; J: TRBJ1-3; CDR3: CASSSRGGQLLVSGNTIYF; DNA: TGTGCCAGCAGCTCCCGCGGAGGACAGCTGTTAGTCTCTGGAAACACCATATATTTT
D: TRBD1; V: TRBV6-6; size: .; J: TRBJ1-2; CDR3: CASSDGQGGPGYTF; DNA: TGTGCCAGCAGTGATGGACAGGGGGGTCCAGGCTACACCTTC
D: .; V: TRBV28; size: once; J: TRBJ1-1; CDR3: CASRLRDERNTEAFF; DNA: TGTGCCAGCCGCCTCAGGGATGAACGAAACACTGAAGCTTTCTTT
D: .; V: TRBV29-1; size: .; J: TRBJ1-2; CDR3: CSVGGPINYGYTF; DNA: TGCAGCGTTGGGGGCCCGATAAACTATGGCTACACCTTC
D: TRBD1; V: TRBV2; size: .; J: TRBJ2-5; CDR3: CASMRDRVESVLLETQYF; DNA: TGTGCCAGCATGAGAGACAGGGTAGAATCTGTGCTTTTGGAGACCCAGTACTTC
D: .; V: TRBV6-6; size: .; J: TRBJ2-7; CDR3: CASSTQGGRGKYEQYF; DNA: TGTGCCAGCAGTACCCAGGGGGGCCGGGGGAAATACGAGCAGTACTTC
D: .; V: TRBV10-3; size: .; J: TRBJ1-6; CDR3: CAIRGGSNSPLHF; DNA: TGTGCCATCAGGGGGGGTTCGAATTCACCCCTCCACTTT
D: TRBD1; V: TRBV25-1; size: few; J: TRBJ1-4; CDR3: CASSEEGAGTVNEKLFF; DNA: TGTGCCAGCAGTGAAGAAGGGGCAGGGACAGTTAATGAAAAACTGTTTTTT
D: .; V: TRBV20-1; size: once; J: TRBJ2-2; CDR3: CSARLYGELFF; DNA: TGCAGTGCTAGATTGTACGGGGAGCTGTTTTTT
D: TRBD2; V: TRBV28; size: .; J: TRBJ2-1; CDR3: CASSPGLAGGSAYNEQFF; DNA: TGTGCCAGCAGTCCGGGACTAGCGGGGGGCTCAGCCTACAATGAGCAGTTCTTC
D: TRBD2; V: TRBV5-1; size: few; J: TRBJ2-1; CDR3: CASSLGGLAGASYNEQFF; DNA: TGCGCCAGCAGCTTGGGGGGACTAGCTGGGGCGTCCTACAATGAGCAGTTCTTC
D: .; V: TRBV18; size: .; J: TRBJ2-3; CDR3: CASSPGLARDSDTQYF; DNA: TGTGCCAGCTCACCAGGGCTAGCACGAGATTCGGATACGCAGTATTTT
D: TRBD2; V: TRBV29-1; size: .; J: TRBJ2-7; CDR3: CSVVRGGEQYF; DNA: TGCAGCGTTGTACGGGGGGGCGAGCAGTACTTC
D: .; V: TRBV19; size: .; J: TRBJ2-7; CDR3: CASSIQGPLYEQYF; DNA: TGTGCCAGTAGTATCCAGGGTCCGCTCTACGAGCAGTACTTC
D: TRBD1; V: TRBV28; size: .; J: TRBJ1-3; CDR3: CASSLAHHPGQGLPYSGNTIYF; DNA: TGTGCCAGCAGCCTGGCCCATCATCCGGGACAGGGCCTCCCTTACTCTGGAAACACCATATATTTT
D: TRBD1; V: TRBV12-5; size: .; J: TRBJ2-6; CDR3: CASGSGQGASTGANVLTF; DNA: TGTGCTAGTGGTTCCGGACAGGGGGCTTCAACTGGGGCCAACGTCCTGACTTTC
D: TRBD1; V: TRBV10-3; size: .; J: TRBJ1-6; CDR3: CAISESTPDRGSSPLHF; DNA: TGTGCCATCAGTGAGTCGACCCCAGACAGGGGGAGTTCACCCCTCCACTTT
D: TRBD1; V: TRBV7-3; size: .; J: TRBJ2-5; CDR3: CASSLSRGTGASGETQYF; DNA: TGTGCCAGCAGCTTATCTCGGGGGACAGGGGCGAGTGGGGAGACCCAGTACTTC
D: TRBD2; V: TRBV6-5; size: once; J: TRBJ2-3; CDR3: CASRRGGASNTQYF; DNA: TGTGCCAGCAGACGGGGGGGCGCGTCAAATACGCAGTATTTT
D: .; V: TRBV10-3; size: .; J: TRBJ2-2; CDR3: CAISAGMPNTGELFF; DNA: TGTGCCATCAGTGCAGGCATGCCCAACACCGGGGAGCTGTTTTTT
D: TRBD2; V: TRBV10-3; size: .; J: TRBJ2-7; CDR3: CAISLAGGTYEQYF; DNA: TGTGCCATCAGTTTAGCGGGGGGGACCTACGAGCAGTACTTC
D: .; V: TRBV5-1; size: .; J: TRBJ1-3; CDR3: CASSLNSPSGNTIYF; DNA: TGCGCCAGCAGCTTGAACAGCCCCTCTGGAAACACCATATATTTT
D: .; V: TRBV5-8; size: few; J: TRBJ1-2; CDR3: CASSLEGDKFNGYTF; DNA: TGTGCCAGCAGCTTGGAAGGGGATAAATTCAATGGCTACACCTTC
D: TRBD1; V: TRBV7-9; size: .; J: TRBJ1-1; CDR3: CASSGRQGRGTEAFF; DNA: TGTGCCAGCAGCGGTCGACAGGGTCGGGGTACTGAAGCTTTCTTT
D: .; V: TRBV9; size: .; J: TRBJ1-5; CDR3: CASSVRGDSNQPQHF; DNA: TGTGCCAGCAGCGTGCGGGGGGATAGCAATCAGCCCCAGCATTTT
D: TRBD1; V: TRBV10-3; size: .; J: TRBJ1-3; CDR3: CAIRWDRGSSGNTIYF; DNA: TGTGCCATAAGGTGGGACAGGGGTTCCTCTGGAAACACCATATATTTT
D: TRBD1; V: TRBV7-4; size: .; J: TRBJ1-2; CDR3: CASSLESTGGYGYTF; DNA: TGTGCCAGCAGCTTAGAGTCGACAGGGGGCTATGGCTACACCTTC
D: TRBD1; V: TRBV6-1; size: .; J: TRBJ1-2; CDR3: CASHFDRVDNYGYTF; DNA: TGTGCCAGCCATTTTGACAGGGTGGATAACTATGGCTACACCTTC
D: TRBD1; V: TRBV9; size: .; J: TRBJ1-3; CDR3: CASSVEGGGNTIYF; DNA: TGTGCCAGCAGCGTAGAAGGAGGGGGCAACACCATATATTTT
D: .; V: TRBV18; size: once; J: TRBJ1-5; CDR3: CASSRRFRDPPHF; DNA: TGTGCCAGCTCACGTCGTTTCAGGGATCCTCCCCATTTT
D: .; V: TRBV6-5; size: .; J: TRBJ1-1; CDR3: CASSRQIMNTEAFF; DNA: TGTGCCAGCAGTCGACAGATAATGAACACTGAAGCTTTCTTT
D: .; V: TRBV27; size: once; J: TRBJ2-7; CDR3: CASSLGALAGSVHEQYF; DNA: TGTGCCAGCAGTTTAGGGGCTCTGGCGGGGTCCGTCCACGAGCAGTACTTC
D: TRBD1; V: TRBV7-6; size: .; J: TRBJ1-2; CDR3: CASSLERQGAPLIGYTF; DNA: TGTGCCAGCAGCTTAGAGCGACAGGGGGCGCCTCTGATCGGCTACACCTTC
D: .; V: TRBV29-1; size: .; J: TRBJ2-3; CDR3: CSVEIQADTQYF; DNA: TGCAGCGTTGAAATACAGGCGGATACGCAGTATTTT
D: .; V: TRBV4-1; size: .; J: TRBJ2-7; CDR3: CASSHADTPYEQYF; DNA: TGCGCCAGCAGTCACGCGGATACTCCCTACGAGCAGTACTTC
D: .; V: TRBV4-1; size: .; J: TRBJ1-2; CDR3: CASSQFNGYDYGYTF; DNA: TGCGCCAGCAGCCAATTCAACGGGTATGACTATGGCTACACCTTC
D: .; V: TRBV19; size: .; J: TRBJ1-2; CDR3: CATRTAHGYTF; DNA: TGTGCTACTCGGACAGCCCATGGCTACACCTTC
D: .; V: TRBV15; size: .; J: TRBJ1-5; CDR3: CATSRDAGANQPQHF; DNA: TGTGCCACCAGCAGAGATGCGGGGGCCAATCAGCCCCAGCATTTT
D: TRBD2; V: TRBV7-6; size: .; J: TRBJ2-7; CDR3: CASSWIEVTSGNTTYEQYF; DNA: TGTGCCAGCAGCTGGATTGAGGTGACTAGCGGAAACACGACCTACGAGCAGTACTTC
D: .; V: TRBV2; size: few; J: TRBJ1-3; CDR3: CASSEERRFSGNTIYF; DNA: TGTGCCAGCAGTGAAGAGCGACGGTTCTCTGGAAACACCATATATTTT
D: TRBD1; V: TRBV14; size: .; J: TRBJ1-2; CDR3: CASSGTGANYGYTF; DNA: TGTGCCAGCAGCGGGACAGGGGCTAACTATGGCTACACCTTC
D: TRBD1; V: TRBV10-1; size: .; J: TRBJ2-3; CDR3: CASSDGTATDTQYF; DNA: TGCGCCAGCAGTGATGGGACAGCCACAGATACGCAGTATTTT
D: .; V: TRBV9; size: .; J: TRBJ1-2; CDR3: CASGGVRDNTIGYTF; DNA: TGTGCCAGCGGGGGTGTCCGGGACAACACTATTGGCTACACCTTC